A single sample is the source of the 23 T cell receptor beta chains below, sequenced in a study of cytomegalovirus exposure and HLA in healthy donors. Amplification used 60 Vbeta primers and 13 Jbeta primers. TCRdb's table, derived via immunoSEQ multiplex PCR, lists solely in-frame clones and lacks some. The sample shows about 93,000 clones, around 81% of them seen only once. The sample taken for sequencing was PBMCs. Receptors were obtained from a man under 40 in good health and CMV-seronegative.

The chain couples TRBV5-1 to TRBJ1-2, with D maybe TRBD1 (5 bases). The germline CDR1 and CDR2 sequences are SGHRS and YFSETQ. The CDR3 contains 14 residues. V dropped 0 bases and J dropped 6 bases, with 12 bases sitting between them. This CDR3 reads CASSLAQGRDGYTF. The CDR3 bases are TGCGCCAGCAGCTTGGCGCAGGGCAGGGATGGCTACACCTTC.

To note about this clone: An end of the junction does not agree with germline; a read error may underlie this. The V and J genes are TRBV7-9 and TRBJ1-2; D is possibly TRBD1 (6 bases). The length of the CDR3 is 14 residues. CDR1 is SEHNR and CDR2 is FQNEAQ in the germline V gene (reference sequence). Here the CDR3 DNA reads TGTTCCAGCAGCTTAGATACAGGGAACTATGGCTACACCTTC. Protein: CSSSLDTGNYGYTF.

The chain employs TRBV28 and TRBJ1-5; 12 bases fit TRBD1. With 3 bases clipped from V and 6 bases from J, the junction kept 15 bases outside the gene matches. Looked up from germline, CDR1 is MDHEN and CDR2 is SYDVKM. This CDR3 has 19 residues. The CDR3 DNA reads as TGTGCCAGCAGTTTTGGGACAGGGGGCGTGGGGGGAACAAGTCAGCCCCAGCATTTT. Translated: CASSFGTGGVGGTSQPQHF. The whole variable domain, filled in from reference TRBV28 and TRBJ1-5, reads DVKVTQSSRYLVKRTGEKVFLECVQDMDHENMFWYRQDPGLGLRLIYFSYDVKMKEKGDIPEGYSVSREKKERFSLILESASTNQTSMYLCASSFGTGGVGGTSQPQHFGDGTRLSIL.

Written as DNA, the CDR3 is TGTGCCAGCTCAGAGACTAGCGGGGGCTACAATGAGCAGTTCTTC. It codes for CASSETSGGYNEQFF. The chain uses TRBV18 and TRBJ2-1; 12 bases fit TRBD2. The germline gives CDR1 KGHSH, CDR2 LQKENI. The CDR3 extends over 15 amino acids. After removal of 5 bases from V and 3 bases from J, the junction contained 2 bases not matched to a gene.

The chain links TRBV19 to TRBJ2-1, with unresolved D. The CDR3 contains 16 residues. Germline V gives CDR1 LNHDA, CDR2 SQIVND (reference sequence). Trimming removed 3 bases at V and 0 bases at J, with 12 bases between. The CDR3 here is CASSIGQVNSYNEQFF. The CDR3, as DNA: TGTGCCAGTAGTATTGGGCAGGTCAACTCCTACAATGAGCAGTTCTTC.

The V gene is TRBV29-1, the J gene TRBJ2-1; D is undetermined. Germline CDR1 SQVTM, CDR2 ANQGSEA. CDR3 length equals 13 residues. The V gene lost 3 bases and the J gene lost 8 bases, with 14 bases spanning the gap. The CDR3 is CSVDRRGEDEQFF. The CDR3 coding sequence is TGCAGCGTTGACCGACGCGGAGAGGATGAGCAGTTCTTC.

This chain connects TRBV11-3 to TRBJ1-1, with unresolved D. This CDR3 has 15 amino acids. Per germline, CDR1 SGHNT and CDR2 YENEEA. With 1 base removed from V and 5 bases from J, the gap between germline ends came to 14 bases. The DNA of the CDR3 is TGTGCCAGCAGCTTAGGAGGCCAGTACGCGACTGAAGCTTTCTTT. As protein: CASSLGGQYATEAFF.

V and J are TRBV9 and TRBJ2-7; 10 nucleotides agree with TRBD1. V gave up 5 bases and J gave up 2 bases; unmatched junction bases: 10. Germline CDR1 is SGDLS and CDR2 is YYNGEE. The CDR3 length is 16 residues. The CDR3 DNA is TGTGCCAGCAGTTCGGGGGGTGGGACAGGGGCCTACGAGCAGTACTTC. Translated, it gives CASSSGGGTGAYEQYF. The full variable domain, its missing parts supplied by reference TRBV9 and TRBJ2-7, is DSGVTQTPKHLITATGQRVTLRCSPRSGDLSVYWYQQSLDQGLQFLIQYYNGEERAKGNILERFSAQQFPDLHSELNLSSLELGDSALYFCASSSGGGTGAYEQYFGPGTRLTVT.

This chain joins TRBV7-9 and TRBJ2-1; 9 positions agree with TRBD1. V was clipped by 1 base and J by 0 bases; unmatched bases: 1. Germline CDR1 SEHNR, CDR2 FQNEAQ (reference sequence). The CDR3 length is 16 residues. The CDR3 loop reads CASSLEQGASYNEQFF. The CDR3 DNA sequence: TGTGCCAGCAGCTTAGAACAGGGGGCCTCCTACAATGAGCAGTTCTTC. Together with reference TRBV7-9 and TRBJ2-1, the CDR3 gives the full variable domain: DTGVSQNPRHKITKRGQNVTFRCDPISEHNRLYWYRQTLGQGPEFLTYFQNEAQLEKSRLLSDRFSAERPKGSFSTLEIQRTEQGDSAMYLCASSLEQGASYNEQFFGPGTRLTVL.

The chain recombines TRBV5-6 with TRBJ2-1, with 8 bases lining up with TRBD2. The CDR3 has 17 residues. V trimming: 2 bases; J trimming: 7 bases; junction bases outside the gene matches: 14. Germline V gene data show CDR1 as SGHDT and CDR2 as YYEEEE. CDR3 in amino acids: CASSFPFPGTSHNEQFF. The CDR3 nucleotides are TGTGCCAGCAGCTTCCCTTTTCCCGGGACTAGTCATAATGAGCAGTTCTTC.

The V gene is TRBV27, the J gene TRBJ2-7, with D tentatively TRBD1 (5 bases). The CDR3 has 17 amino acids. Germline V gene data show CDR1 as MNHEY and CDR2 as SMNVEV (reference sequence). Between the trimmed V and J ends, which lost 2 bases and 2 bases, there was a span of 19 bases. CDR3 protein: CASSLVQGTGLPYEQYF. CDR3 coding DNA: TGTGCCAGCAGTTTAGTCCAGGGAACAGGCCTTCCCTACGAGCAGTACTTC.

The chain combines TRBV14 with TRBJ1-1, with 8 bases that match TRBD1. The CDR3 consists of 15 residues. J lost 6 bases, V lost 4 bases, and 10 bases had no gene match. Germline assignment: CDR1 SGHDN and CDR2 FVKESK. The CDR3 protein is CASSPLGTGASEAFF. CDR3 nucleotide sequence: TGTGCCAGCAGCCCCCTCGGGACAGGAGCTTCTGAAGCTTTCTTT.

The chain combines TRBV2 with TRBJ1-1, with TRBD1 as a possible D gene (6 bases). V lost 6 bases and J lost 8, with 13 bases in between. The germline V gene has CDR1 SNHLY and CDR2 FYNNEI. The CDR3 consists of 12 residues. The CDR3 nucleotides read TGTGCCAGCAGAGACGTCGGGACAGAAGCTTTCTTT. Translation gives CASRDVGTEAFF.

As regards this clone: The germline gene is not matched at one end of the junction; a read error may be the cause. The chain links TRBV18 to TRBJ1-6; no clear D. CDR3 length: 16 residues. Germline CDR1 and CDR2: KGHSH and LQKENI. The DNA of the CDR3 is TGTGCCAGCTCACCCGACCCGGGGTCCTTTAATTCACCCCTCCACTTT. It translates to CASSPDPGSFNSPLHF. Full variable domain (missing parts from reference TRBV18 and TRBJ1-6): NAGVMQNPRHLVRRRGQEARLRCSPMKGHSHVYWYRQLPEEGLKFMVYLQKENIIDESGMPKERFSAEFPKEGPSILRIQQVVRGDSAAYFCASSPDPGSFNSPLHFGNGTRLTVT.

The rearrangement links TRBV5-1 to TRBJ2-1; D ambiguous. CDR1 is SGHRS and CDR2 is YFSETQ in the germline V gene. Trimming cost V 6 bases and J 6 bases, with 19 bases left between them. This CDR3 has 15 amino acids. In nucleotides, the CDR3 is TGCGCCAGCACTTCCGGGTCTTCTTCCGCCAATGAGCAGTTCTTC. As protein: CASTSGSSSANEQFF.

The chain couples TRBV28 to TRBJ2-1, with 7 bases that match TRBD1. Looked up from germline, CDR1 is MDHEN and CDR2 is SYDVKM. V gave up 4 bases and J gave up 3 bases; unmatched junction bases: 15. The CDR3 extends over 18 amino acids. The CDR3 loop reads CASSSIPRGFGIYNEQFF. As DNA, the CDR3 is TGTGCCAGCAGTTCAATCCCCAGGGGGTTCGGTATCTACAATGAGCAGTTCTTC. Full variable domain (rest looked up from reference TRBV28 and TRBJ2-1): DVKVTQSSRYLVKRTGEKVFLECVQDMDHENMFWYRQDPGLGLRLIYFSYDVKMKEKGDIPEGYSVSREKKERFSLILESASTNQTSMYLCASSSIPRGFGIYNEQFFGPGTRLTVL.

This chain uses TRBV5-5 with TRBJ1-1, with D hard to call. CDR1 and CDR2 (germline): SGHKS, YYEKEE (reference sequence). The V gene lost 2 bases and the J gene lost 3 bases, with 8 bases spanning the gap. The CDR3 extends over 13 amino acids. CDR3 sequence reads: CASSFRGHTEAFF. CDR3 DNA sequence: TGTGCCAGCAGCTTCCGGGGTCACACTGAAGCTTTCTTT.

The chain carries TRBV20-1 and TRBJ2-7; D is perhaps TRBD1 (6 bases). Trimming took off 7 bases at V and 6 bases at J, with 13 bases between the two ends. Looked up from germline, CDR1 is DFQATT and CDR2 is SNEGSKA (reference sequence). The CDR3 consists of 11 residues. The CDR3 bases are TGCAGTGTCAAACAGGGAACCGAGCAGTACGTC. Translation gives CSVKQGTEQYV.

The genes are TRBV6-5 and TRBJ2-1; TRBD1 matches at 8 bases. This CDR3 contains 16 residues. Germline trimming cut 4 bases from V and 7 bases from J; bases unmatched to any gene: 12. From germline, CDR1 is MNHEY and CDR2 SVGAGI. The CDR3 reads CASSSPGQGTPNEQFF. For the CDR3, the DNA is TGTGCCAGCAGTTCCCCAGGACAGGGTACCCCTAATGAGCAGTTCTTC.

This rearrangement joins TRBV7-6 to TRBJ1-3; a possible D gene is TRBD1 (6 bases). V was cut by 4 bases and J by 0 bases, with 13 bases left in between. This CDR3 comprises 16 residues. Germline loops: CDR1 SGHVS, CDR2 FNYEAQ. The CDR3 DNA reads TGTGCCAGCAGCTCCAATACAGGGTTCTCTGGAAACACCATATATTTT. Translated, it gives CASSSNTGFSGNTIYF.

This clone was detected a few times. CDR3 DNA: TGTGCCAGCAGCCAAAGGGGGGGGACTAGCAGGGGCACCGGGGAGCTGTTTTTT. Translation: CASSQRGGTSRGTGELFF. This sequence joins TRBV4-2 and TRBJ2-2, with 9 bases lining up with TRBD2. The CDR3 loop spans 18 amino acids. J was trimmed by 4 bases and V by 2 bases; bases with no gene match: 11. Germline CDR1 and CDR2: LGHNA and YNFKEQ.

The rearrangement joins TRBV11-3 to TRBJ1-1; 9 nucleotides line up with TRBD1. This CDR3 contains 14 residues. Germline CDR1 reads SGHNT; CDR2 reads YENEEA. V was pared by 4 bases and J by 7 bases, with 7 bases of the junction left unmatched. The CDR3 DNA is TGTGCCAGCAGCTCATCACAGGGGGCGGGTGAAGCTTTCTTT. Residues: CASSSSQGAGEAFF.

The V and J genes are TRBV5-6 and TRBJ2-3; D might be TRBD2 (6 bases). Germline V lookup: CDR1 SGHDT, CDR2 YYEEEE. The CDR3 is 16 residues long. V lost 7 bases and J lost 2, with 20 bases in between. CDR3: CASAPSGRLYTDTQYF. The CDR3 nucleotides read TGTGCCAGCGCCCCATCGGGGAGGCTTTACACAGATACGCAGTATTTT.